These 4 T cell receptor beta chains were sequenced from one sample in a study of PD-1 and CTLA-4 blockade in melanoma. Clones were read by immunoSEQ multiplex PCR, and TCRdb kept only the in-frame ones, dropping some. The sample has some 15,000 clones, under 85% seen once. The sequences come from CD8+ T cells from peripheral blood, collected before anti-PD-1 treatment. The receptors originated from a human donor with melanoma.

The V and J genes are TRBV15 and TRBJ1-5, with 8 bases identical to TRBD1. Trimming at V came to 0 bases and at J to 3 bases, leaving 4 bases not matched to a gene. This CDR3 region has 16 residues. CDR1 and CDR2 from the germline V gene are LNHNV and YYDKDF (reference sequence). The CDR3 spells CATSRDQDRANQPQHF. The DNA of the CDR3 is TGTGCCACCAGCAGAGATCAGGACAGGGCCAATCAGCCCCAGCATTTT.

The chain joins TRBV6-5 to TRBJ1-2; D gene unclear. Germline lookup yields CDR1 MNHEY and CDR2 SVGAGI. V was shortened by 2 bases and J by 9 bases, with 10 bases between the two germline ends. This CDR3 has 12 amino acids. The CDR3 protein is CASSYNRVRYTF. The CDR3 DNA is TGTGCCAGCAGTTACAACCGGGTGCGCTACACCTTC.

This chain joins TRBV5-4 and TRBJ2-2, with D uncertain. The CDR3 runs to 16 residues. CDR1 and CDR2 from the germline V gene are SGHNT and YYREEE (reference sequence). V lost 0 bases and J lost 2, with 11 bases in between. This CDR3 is CASSLGFGLNTGELFF. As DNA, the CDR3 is TGTGCCAGCAGCTTGGGGTTTGGATTAAACACCGGGGAGCTGTTTTTT.

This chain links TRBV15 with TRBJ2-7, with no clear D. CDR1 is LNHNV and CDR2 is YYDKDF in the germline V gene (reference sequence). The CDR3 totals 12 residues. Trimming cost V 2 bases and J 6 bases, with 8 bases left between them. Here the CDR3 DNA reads TGTGCCACCAGCAGATCCTACGGCGAGCAGTACTTC. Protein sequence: CATSRSYGEQYF.